This T cell receptor (beta chain) emerged from a study of Ad26.COV2.S vaccination and SARS-CoV-2 variants. Study-wide results and caveats: Substantial breadth was reported for post-vaccination spike-specific CD8+ and CD4+ T cells.

CDR3 length: 12 amino acids. Trimming took off 6 bases at V and 1 base at J, with 7 bases between the two ends. As to treatment: roughly 19 received Ad26.COV2.S at low or high dose, single or two shots; roughly five received placebo; per-sample allocation not given. Each sample was drawn 63 days after the first injection (of vaccine or placebo). The shot given was an Ad26 vector that makes Wuhan-strain SARS-CoV-2 spike. Sequenced by immunoSEQ multiplex PCR; TCRdb stores in-frame clones only, minus some. Of approximately 400,000 clones detected, roughly four fifths appear once; the ten largest clones hold 7.4%. About this clone itself: Its antigen is as yet unknown.

The chain combines TRBV12-3 or TRBV12-4 with TRBJ2-7, with D maybe TRBD1 (5 bases). The source material was peripheral blood, sampled in a trial of Ad26.COV2.S vaccine versus placebo. This clonotype was obtained from a person between 18 and 59 years old who received the Ad26.COV2.S COVID-19 vaccine or a placebo. The CDR3 nucleotides read TGTGCCAGCAGCGACAGTTCCTACGAGCAGTACTTC. Encoded protein: CASSDSSYEQYF.